This is a list of T cell receptor beta chains from one sample in a study of OX40 agonist ivuxolimab in advanced cancers. Sequencing used immunoSEQ multiplex PCR; TCRdb keeps in-frame clones, though not all of them. The sample has tens of thousands of clones; approximately 83% are singletons. The specimen comprised CD4+ or CD8+ T cells sorted from blood, sampled in a trial of the OX40 agonist ivuxolimab. The origin of the receptors is an adult with an advanced solid tumor such as melanoma, head and neck, liver or kidney cancer. Each CDR3 is given with its conserved first and last residue. Fields, in order: CDR3 protein, CDR3 DNA, V gene, clone size, J gene, D gene. The D gene is left open where the match is weak. Some rows mark clone size as missing; the rest say once, few, many or name a class of expanded clone.

CAGNPGGGPNEKLFF TGTGCCGGGAACCCCGGTGGGGGGCCTAATGAAAAACTGTTTTTT TRBV30 NA TRBJ1-4 NA
CASSVGASGGSFTYEQYF TGTGCCAGCAGCGTAGGGGCTAGCGGGGGGTCCTTTACCTACGAGCAGTACTTC TRBV9 NA TRBJ2-7 TRBD2
CATAITGDQPQHF TGTGCCACCGCTATAACAGGGGACCAGCCCCAGCATTTT TRBV6-1 NA TRBJ1-5 TRBD1
CASSLTPGEGEKLFF TGTGCCAGCAGCTTAACCCCAGGGGAAGGTGAAAAACTGTTTTTT TRBV9 NA TRBJ1-4 NA
CATQPRGFYSNQPQHF TGTGCCACCCAACCGAGGGGATTCTATAGCAATCAGCCCCAGCATTTT TRBV19 NA TRBJ1-5 NA
CASSLAGRAANTGELFF TGTGCCAGCAGCCTGGCCGGCAGGGCGGCAAACACCGGGGAGCTGTTTTTT TRBV7-2 NA TRBJ2-2 NA
CSVEERGSDNEKLFF TGCAGCGTTGAAGAGCGGGGGTCGGATAATGAAAAACTGTTTTTT TRBV29-1 once TRBJ1-4 NA
CASSLSGGGAWETQYF TGTGCCAGCAGCTTATCTGGCGGGGGGGCTTGGGAGACCCAGTACTTC TRBV11-2 NA TRBJ2-5 TRBD2
CASSRDRAYEQYF TGTGCCAGCAGCCGCGACAGGGCCTACGAGCAGTACTTC TRBV6-5 NA TRBJ2-7 TRBD1
CASSPQVGGVNNEQFF TGTGCCAGCAGCCCACAGGTGGGCGGGGTCAACAATGAGCAGTTCTTC TRBV4-2 once TRBJ2-1 NA
CASTGGPYTYEQYF TGTGCCAGCACGGGGGGGCCTTATACCTACGAGCAGTACTTC TRBV6-6 NA TRBJ2-7 TRBD2
CASSLRVTEAFF TGTGCCAGCAGTTTACGGGTGACTGAAGCTTTCTTT TRBV28 few TRBJ1-1 NA
CASSLGLAGYQETQYF TGTGCCAGCAGCTTGGGACTAGCGGGTTACCAAGAGACCCAGTACTTC TRBV7-2 NA TRBJ2-5 TRBD2
CASSAAGGMNTEAFF TGTGCCAGCAGCGCCGCAGGGGGAATGAACACTGAAGCTTTCTTT TRBV9 NA TRBJ1-1 TRBD1
CASSARTSGSTDTQYF TGTGCCAGCAGCGCTCGGACTAGCGGGAGCACAGATACGCAGTATTTT TRBV9 NA TRBJ2-3 TRBD2
CASSSLTRGSNTEAFF TGTGCCAGCTCATCATTGACCCGGGGGTCTAACACTGAAGCTTTCTTT TRBV18 NA TRBJ1-1 NA
CASSQDLGQPQHF TGTGCCAGCAGCCAAGATCTTGGTCAGCCCCAGCATTTT TRBV14 NA TRBJ1-5 NA
CASSTLTGADGYTF TGTGCCAGCAGCACACTGACAGGGGCCGATGGCTACACCTTC TRBV5-6 NA TRBJ1-2 TRBD1
CASSLESAANYGYTF TGTGCCAGCAGCTTAGAGAGCGCTGCCAACTATGGCTACACCTTC TRBV11-2 few TRBJ1-2 NA
CASRDYGGTEAFF TGTGCCAGCAGAGATTACGGGGGGACTGAAGCTTTCTTT TRBV7-9 NA TRBJ1-1 NA
CASSLRAAGNQPQHF TGTGCCAGCAGCTTAAGGGCTGCAGGCAATCAGCCCCAGCATTTT TRBV7-2 NA TRBJ1-5 NA
CASSSPGLGYNEQFF TGTGCCAGCAGCTCGCCGGGGCTCGGTTACAATGAGCAGTTCTTC TRBV7-3 NA TRBJ2-1 NA
CASSNRDYTDTQYF TGTGCCAGCAGCAACCGGGACTACACAGATACGCAGTATTTT TRBV7-3 NA TRBJ2-3 TRBD2
CASSSNTGTEQPQHF TGTGCCAGCAGCTCAAATACCGGGACCGAGCAGCCCCAGCATTTT TRBV11-2 NA TRBJ1-5 NA